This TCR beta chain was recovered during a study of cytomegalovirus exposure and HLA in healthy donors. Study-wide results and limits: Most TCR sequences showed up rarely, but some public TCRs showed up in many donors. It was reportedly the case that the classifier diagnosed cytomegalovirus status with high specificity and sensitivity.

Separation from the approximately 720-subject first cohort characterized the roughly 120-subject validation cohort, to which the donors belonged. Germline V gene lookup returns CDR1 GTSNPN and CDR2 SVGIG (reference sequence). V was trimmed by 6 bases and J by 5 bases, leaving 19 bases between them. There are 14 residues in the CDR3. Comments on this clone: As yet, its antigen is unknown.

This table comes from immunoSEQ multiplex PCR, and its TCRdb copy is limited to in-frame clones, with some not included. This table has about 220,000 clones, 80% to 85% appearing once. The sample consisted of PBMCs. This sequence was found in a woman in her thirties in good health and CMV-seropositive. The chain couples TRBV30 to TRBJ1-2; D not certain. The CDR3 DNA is TGTGCCTGTAAAATCCAGGATCTGGGATATGGCTACACCTTC. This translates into CACKIQDLGYGYTF.